These T cell receptor beta chains were read from a single sample in a study of cytomegalovirus exposure and HLA in healthy donors. Assay used: immunoSEQ multiplex PCR; TCRdb lists only in-frame clones, some missing. The table lists 80,000 to 100,000 clones, roughly three quarters of them singletons. Sequenced input: PBMCs. These receptors came from a male donor in good health and CMV-seropositive. Both conserved end residues are part of each CDR3. The order of the fields is V gene, J gene, CDR3 protein.

TRBV29-1	TRBJ2-5	CSVVRETQYF
TRBV5-1	TRBJ2-5	CASSLTGGQETQYF
TRBV2	TRBJ1-5	CASSGTGGRDQPQHF
TRBV19	TRBJ1-1	CASRGDSEAFF
TRBV5-8	TRBJ2-3	CASSLQAGALHTQYF
TRBV2	TRBJ2-1	CASSGVAGGSNEQFF
TRBV5-6	TRBJ1-2	CASSLAVRGYTF
TRBV11-2	TRBJ2-7	CASSLAQAYEQYF
TRBV30	TRBJ1-4	CAWSDDRGQGIEKLFF
TRBV5-4	TRBJ2-5	CASSLELDPGETQYF
TRBV7-8	TRBJ1-2	CASSVGQGAKINYGYTF
TRBV5-1	TRBJ1-4	CASSSTAGKGDEKLFF
TRBV7-6	TRBJ2-6	CASSLPGQGEIAGANVLTF
TRBV5-6	TRBJ2-7	CASSVGQGSYEQYF
TRBV28	TRBJ2-7	CASYPSGGAGLSYEQYF
TRBV2	TRBJ1-1	CASSERTGGTEAFF
TRBV21-1	TRBJ1-1	CASRNRDSEAFF
TRBV14	TRBJ1-2	CASSLTRTGGYGYTF